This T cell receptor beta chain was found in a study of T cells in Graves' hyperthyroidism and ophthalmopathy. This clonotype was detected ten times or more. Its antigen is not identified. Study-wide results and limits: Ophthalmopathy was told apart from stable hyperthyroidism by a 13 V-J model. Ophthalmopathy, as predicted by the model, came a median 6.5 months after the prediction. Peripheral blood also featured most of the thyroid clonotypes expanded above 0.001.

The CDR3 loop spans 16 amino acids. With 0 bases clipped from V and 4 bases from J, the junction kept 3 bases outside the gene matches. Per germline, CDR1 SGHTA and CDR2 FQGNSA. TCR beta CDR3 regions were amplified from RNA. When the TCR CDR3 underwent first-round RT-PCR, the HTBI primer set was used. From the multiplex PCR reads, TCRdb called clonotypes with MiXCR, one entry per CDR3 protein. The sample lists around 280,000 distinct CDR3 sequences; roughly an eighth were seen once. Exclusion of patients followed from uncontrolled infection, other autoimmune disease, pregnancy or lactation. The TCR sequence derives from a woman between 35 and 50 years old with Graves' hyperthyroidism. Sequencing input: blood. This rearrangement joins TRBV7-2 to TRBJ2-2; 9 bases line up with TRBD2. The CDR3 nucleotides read TGTGCCAGCAGCTTAGCTACGACTAGCGGCACCGGGGAGCTGTTTTTT. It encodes CASSLATTSGTGELFF.